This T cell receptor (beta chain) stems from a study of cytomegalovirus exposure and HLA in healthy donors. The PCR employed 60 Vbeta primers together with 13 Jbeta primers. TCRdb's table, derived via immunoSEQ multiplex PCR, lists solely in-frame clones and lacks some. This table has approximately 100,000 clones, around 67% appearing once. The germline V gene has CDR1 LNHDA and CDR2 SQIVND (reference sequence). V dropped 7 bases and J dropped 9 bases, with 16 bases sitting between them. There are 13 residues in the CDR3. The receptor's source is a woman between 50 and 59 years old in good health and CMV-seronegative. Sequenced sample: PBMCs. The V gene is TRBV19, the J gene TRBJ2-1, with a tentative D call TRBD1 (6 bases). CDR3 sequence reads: CASKLAVRGEQFF. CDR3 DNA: TGTGCCAGTAAGTTGGCGGTCAGGGGTGAGCAGTTCTTC. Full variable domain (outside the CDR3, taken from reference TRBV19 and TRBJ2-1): DGGITQSPKYLFRKEGQNVTLSCEQNLNHDAMYWYRQDPGQGLRLIYYSQIVNDFQKGDIAEGYSVSREKKESFPLTVTSAQKNPTAFYLCASKLAVRGEQFFGPGTRLTVL.